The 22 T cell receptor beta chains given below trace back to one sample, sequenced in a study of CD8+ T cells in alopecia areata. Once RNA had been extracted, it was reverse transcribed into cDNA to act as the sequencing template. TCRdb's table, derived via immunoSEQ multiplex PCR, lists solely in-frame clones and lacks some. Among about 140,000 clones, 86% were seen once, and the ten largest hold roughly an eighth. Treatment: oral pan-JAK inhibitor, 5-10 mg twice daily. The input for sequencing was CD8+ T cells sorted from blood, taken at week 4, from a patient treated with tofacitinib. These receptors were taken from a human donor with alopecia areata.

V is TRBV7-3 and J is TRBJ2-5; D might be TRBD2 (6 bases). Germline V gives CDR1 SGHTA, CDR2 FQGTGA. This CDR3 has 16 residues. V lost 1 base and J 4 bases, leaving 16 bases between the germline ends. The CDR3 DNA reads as TGTGCCAGCAGCTTAAACGCGGGAAAGTACCTAGAGACCCAGTACTTC. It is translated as CASSLNAGKYLETQYF.

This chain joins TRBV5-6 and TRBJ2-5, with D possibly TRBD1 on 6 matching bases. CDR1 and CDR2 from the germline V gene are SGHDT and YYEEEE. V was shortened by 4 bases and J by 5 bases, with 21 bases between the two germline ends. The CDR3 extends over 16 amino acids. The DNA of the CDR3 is TGTGCCAGCAGCCGGCGGACAGATTCACAATGGGAGACCCAGTACTTC. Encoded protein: CASSRRTDSQWETQYF.

The CDR3 DNA reads as TGTGCCAGCAGCTATACACCCTACAGCACAGATACGCAGTATTTT. Its protein is CASSYTPYSTDTQYF. The chain uses TRBV7-3 and TRBJ2-3; no clear D gene. Germline values: CDR1 SGHTA, CDR2 FQGTGA. This CDR3 is built from 15 residues. The V end lost 4 bases, the J end lost 0 bases, and 11 bases lay between the germline ends. Together with reference TRBV7-3 and TRBJ2-3, the CDR3 gives the full variable domain: GAGVSQTPSNKVTEKGKYVELRCDPISGHTALYWYRQSLGQGPEFLIYFQGTGAADDSGLPNDRFFAVRPEGSVSTLKIQRTERGDSAVYLCASSYTPYSTDTQYFGPGTRLTVL.

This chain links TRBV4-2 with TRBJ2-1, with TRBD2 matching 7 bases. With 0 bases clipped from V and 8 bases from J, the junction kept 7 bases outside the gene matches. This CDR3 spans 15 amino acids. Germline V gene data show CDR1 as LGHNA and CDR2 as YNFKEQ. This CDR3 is CASSQDIGTTDEQFF. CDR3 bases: TGTGCCAGCAGCCAAGATATAGGGACTACAGATGAGCAGTTCTTC.

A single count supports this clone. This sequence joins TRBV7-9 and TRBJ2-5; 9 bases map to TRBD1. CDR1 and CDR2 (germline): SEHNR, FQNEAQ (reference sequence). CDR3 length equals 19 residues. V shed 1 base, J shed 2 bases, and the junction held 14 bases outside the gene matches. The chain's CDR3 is CASSLVPGTGSRGQETQYF. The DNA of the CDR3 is TGTGCCAGCAGCTTAGTACCCGGGACAGGGAGTAGGGGACAAGAGACCCAGTACTTC. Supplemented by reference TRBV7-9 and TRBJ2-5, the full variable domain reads DTGVSQNPRHKITKRGQNVTFRCDPISEHNRLYWYRQTLGQGPEFLTYFQNEAQLEKSRLLSDRFSAERPKGSFSTLEIQRTEQGDSAMYLCASSLVPGTGSRGQETQYFGPGTRLLVL.

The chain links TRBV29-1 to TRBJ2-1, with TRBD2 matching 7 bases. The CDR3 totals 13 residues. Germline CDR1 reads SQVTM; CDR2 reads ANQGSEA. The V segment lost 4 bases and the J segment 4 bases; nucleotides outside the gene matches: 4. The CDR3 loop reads CSVGQGGYNEQFF. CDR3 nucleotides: TGCAGCGTTGGGCAGGGAGGGTACAATGAGCAGTTCTTC.

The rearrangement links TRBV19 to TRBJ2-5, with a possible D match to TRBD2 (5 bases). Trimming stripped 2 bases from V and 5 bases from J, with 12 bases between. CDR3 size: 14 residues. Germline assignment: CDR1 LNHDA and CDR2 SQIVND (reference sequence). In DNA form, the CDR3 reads TGTGCCAGTAGTATACGGGATCTGCGGGAGACCCAGTACTTC. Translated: CASSIRDLRETQYF.

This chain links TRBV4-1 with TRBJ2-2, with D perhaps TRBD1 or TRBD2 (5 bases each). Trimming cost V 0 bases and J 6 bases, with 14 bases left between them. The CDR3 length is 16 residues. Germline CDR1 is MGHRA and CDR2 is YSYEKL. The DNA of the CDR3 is TGCGCCAGCAGCCAAGATGGGGACCGATTCGCCGGGGAGCTGTTTTTT. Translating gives CASSQDGDRFAGELFF.

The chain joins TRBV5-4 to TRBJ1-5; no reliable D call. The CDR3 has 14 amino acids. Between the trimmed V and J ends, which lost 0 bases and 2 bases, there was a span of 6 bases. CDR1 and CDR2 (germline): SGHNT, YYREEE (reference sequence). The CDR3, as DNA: TGTGCCAGCAGCTTGGTCGGCGGCAATCAGCCCCAGCATTTT. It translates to CASSLVGGNQPQHF.

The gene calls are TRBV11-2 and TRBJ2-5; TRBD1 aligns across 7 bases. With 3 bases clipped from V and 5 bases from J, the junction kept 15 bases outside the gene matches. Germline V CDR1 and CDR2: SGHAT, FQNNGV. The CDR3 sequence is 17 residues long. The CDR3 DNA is TGTGCCAGCAGCTTGGATGGGATCGACAGGGACCCGGAGACCCAGTACTTC. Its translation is CASSLDGIDRDPETQYF.

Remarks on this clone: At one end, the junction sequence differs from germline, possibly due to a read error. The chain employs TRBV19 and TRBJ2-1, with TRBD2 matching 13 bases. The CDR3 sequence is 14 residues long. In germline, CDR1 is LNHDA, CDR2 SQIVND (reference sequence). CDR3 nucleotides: TGTGCCAGTAGTACCCTCGGGACTAGCGGGGTTAGGGTCTTC. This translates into CASSTLGTSGVRVF.

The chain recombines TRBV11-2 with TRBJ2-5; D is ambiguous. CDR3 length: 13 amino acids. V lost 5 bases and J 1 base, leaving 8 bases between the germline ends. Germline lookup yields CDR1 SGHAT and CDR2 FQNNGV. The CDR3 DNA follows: TGTGCCAGCAGCCCCTTGAGCCAAGAGACCCAGTACTTC. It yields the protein CASSPLSQETQYF.

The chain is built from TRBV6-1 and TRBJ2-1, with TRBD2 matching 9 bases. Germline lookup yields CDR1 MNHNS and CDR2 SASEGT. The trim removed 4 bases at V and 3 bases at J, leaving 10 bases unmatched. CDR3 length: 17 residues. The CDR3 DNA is TGTGCCAGCAGTGCTAGCGGGATTCCTAGGGGCTACAATGAGCAGTTCTTC. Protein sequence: CASSASGIPRGYNEQFF.

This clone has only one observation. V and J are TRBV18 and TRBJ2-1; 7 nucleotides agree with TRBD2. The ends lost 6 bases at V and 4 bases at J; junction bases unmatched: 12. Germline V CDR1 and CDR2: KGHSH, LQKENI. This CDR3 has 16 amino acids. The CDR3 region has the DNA TGTGCCAGCTCTACCAGTAGTAGCGGGCCATACAATGAGCAGTTCTTC. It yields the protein CASSTSSSGPYNEQFF.

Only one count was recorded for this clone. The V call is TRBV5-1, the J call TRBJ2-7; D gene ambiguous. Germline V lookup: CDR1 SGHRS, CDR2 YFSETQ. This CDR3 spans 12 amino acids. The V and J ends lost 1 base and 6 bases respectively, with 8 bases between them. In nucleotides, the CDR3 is TGCGCCAGCAGCTTGTCCGCCTCCGAGCAGTACTTC. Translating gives CASSLSASEQYF. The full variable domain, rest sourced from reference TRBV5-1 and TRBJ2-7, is KAGVTQTPRYLIKTRGQQVTLSCSPISGHRSVSWYQQTPGQGLQFLFEYFSETQRNKGNFPGRFSGRQFSNSRSEMNVSTLELGDSALYLCASSLSASEQYFGPGTRLTVT.

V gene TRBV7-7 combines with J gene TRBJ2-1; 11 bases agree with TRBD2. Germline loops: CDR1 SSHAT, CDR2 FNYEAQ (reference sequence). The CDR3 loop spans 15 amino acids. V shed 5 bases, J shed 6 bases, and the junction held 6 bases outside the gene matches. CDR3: CASSLIAGGFNEQFF. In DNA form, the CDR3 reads TGTGCCAGCAGCCTAATAGCGGGGGGGTTCAATGAGCAGTTCTTC.

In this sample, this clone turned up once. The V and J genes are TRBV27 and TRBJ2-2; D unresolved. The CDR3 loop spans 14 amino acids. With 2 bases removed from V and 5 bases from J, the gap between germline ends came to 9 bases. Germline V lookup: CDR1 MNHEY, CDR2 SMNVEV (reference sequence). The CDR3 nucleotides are TGTGCCAGCAGTTTAGAGCAGCAGACCGGGGAGCTGTTTTTT. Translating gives CASSLEQQTGELFF.

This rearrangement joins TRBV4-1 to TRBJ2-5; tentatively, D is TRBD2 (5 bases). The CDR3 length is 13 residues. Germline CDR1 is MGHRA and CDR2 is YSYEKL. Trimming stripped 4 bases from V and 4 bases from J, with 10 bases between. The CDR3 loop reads CASSPWAGETQYF. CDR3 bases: TGCGCCAGCAGCCCCTGGGCGGGAGAGACCCAGTACTTC.

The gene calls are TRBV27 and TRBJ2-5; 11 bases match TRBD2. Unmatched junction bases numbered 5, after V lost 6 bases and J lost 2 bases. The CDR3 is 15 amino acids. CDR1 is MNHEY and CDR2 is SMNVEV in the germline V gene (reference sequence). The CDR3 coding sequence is TGTGCCAGCAGCAGGACTAGCGGGCCTCAAGAGACCCAGTACTTC. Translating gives CASSRTSGPQETQYF.

CDR3 nucleotides: TGCAGCGCCCGGACAGGGGGTGGGTACACAGATACGCAGTATTTT. Protein sequence: CSARTGGGYTDTQYF. The chain joins TRBV29-1 to TRBJ2-3; 10 bases align to TRBD1. The junction had 9 bases not matched to a gene; V was cut back by 7 bases and J by 2 bases. The CDR3 sequence is 15 residues long. CDR1 and CDR2 from the germline V gene are SQVTM and ANQGSEA.

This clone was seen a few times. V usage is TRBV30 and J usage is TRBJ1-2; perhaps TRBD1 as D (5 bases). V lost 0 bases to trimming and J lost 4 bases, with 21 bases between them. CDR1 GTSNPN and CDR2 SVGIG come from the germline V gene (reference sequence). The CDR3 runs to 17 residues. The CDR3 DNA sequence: TGTGCCTGGAGTGTCTTCGTGGAGCATGCAGGGACCTATGGCTACACCTTC. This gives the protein CAWSVFVEHAGTYGYTF. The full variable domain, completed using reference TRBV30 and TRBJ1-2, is SQTIHQWPATLVQPVGSPLSLECTVEGTSNPNLYWYRQAAGRGLQLLFYSVGIGQISSEVPQNLSASRPQDRQFILSSKKLLLSDSGFYLCAWSVFVEHAGTYGYTFGSGTRLTVV.

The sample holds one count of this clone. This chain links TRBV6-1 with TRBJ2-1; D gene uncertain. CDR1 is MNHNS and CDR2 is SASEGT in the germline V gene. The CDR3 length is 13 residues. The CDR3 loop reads CCRGSALCNEQFF. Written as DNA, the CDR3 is TGTTGCCGAGGCAGCGCCCTGTGCAATGAGCAGTTCTTC.